These T cell receptor beta chains were read from a single sample in a study of PD-1 blockade in classical Hodgkin lymphoma. Libraries were prepared by immunoSEQ multiplex PCR; TCRdb keeps only in-frame clonotypes and omits some of them. The data show about 110,000 clones, 89% seen once. Sequencing was performed on peripheral blood mononuclear cells (PBMCs), taken before the second cycle of nivolumab. These receptors all stem from a human donor with classical Hodgkin lymphoma. CDR3s include the opening cysteine and the closing phenylalanine or tryptophan. The D gene is left open where the match is weak. Clone sizes are given selectively: once, few, many, or a class where the clone is expanded.

j_call,v_call,clone_size,d_call,cdr3_aa,cdr3_nt
TRBJ2-7,TRBV25-1,.,.,CATRPDFSSYEQYF,TGTGCCACCCGTCCAGATTTTAGCTCCTACGAGCAGTACTTC
TRBJ2-5,TRBV7-2,.,TRBD1,CASSLNRGWETQYF,TGTGCCAGCAGCTTAAACAGGGGGTGGGAGACCCAGTACTTC
TRBJ2-4,TRBV6-6,.,.,CATRWEGGNIQYF,TGTGCCACCCGTTGGGAGGGGGGAAACATTCAGTACTTC
TRBJ1-4,TRBV5-1,.,.,CASSQLSGELFF,TGCGCCAGCAGCCAGCTAAGTGGGGAACTGTTTTTT
TRBJ1-5,TRBV7-2,.,.,CASSPGRGQPQHF,TGTGCCAGCAGCCCTGGGCGGGGGCAGCCCCAGCATTTT
TRBJ2-7,TRBV30,.,TRBD2,CAWRTSGRGYEQYF,TGTGCCTGGAGGACTAGCGGGAGGGGATACGAGCAGTACTTC
TRBJ2-7,TRBV14,.,TRBD2,CASSELLAELYEQYF,TGTGCCAGCAGCGAGCTACTAGCGGAACTCTACGAGCAGTACTTC
TRBJ2-1,TRBV11-3,.,.,CASSPGTNEQFF,TGTGCCAGCAGCCCCGGGACGAATGAGCAGTTCTTC
TRBJ2-5,TRBV7-8,.,TRBD2,CASSPEVGTSARETQYF,TGTGCCAGCAGCCCAGAAGTAGGGACTAGCGCTCGCGAGACCCAGTACTTC
TRBJ1-1,TRBV27,few,.,CASSWGGGVDTEAFF,TGTGCCAGCAGTTGGGGAGGGGGGGTGGACACTGAAGCTTTCTTT
TRBJ2-7,TRBV5-4,.,TRBD2,CASSLVGRDAEQYF,TGTGCCAGCAGCTTGGTCGGGAGGGATGCCGAGCAGTACTTC
TRBJ2-1,TRBV6-5,.,.,CASSRDRFYNEQFF,TGTGCCAGCAGCCGGGACCGGTTCTACAATGAGCAGTTCTTC
TRBJ1-5,TRBV21-1,.,.,CASSKLVPDHSNQPQHF,TGTGCCAGCAGCAAACTAGTCCCGGACCATAGCAATCAGCCCCAGCATTTT
TRBJ2-6,TRBV19,.,.,CASSIGSGMRSGANVLTF,TGTGCCAGTAGTATAGGTTCGGGGATGCGCTCTGGGGCCAACGTCCTGACTTTC
TRBJ2-5,TRBV7-2,.,.,CASRSAAVQETQYF,TGTGCCAGCAGATCGGCGGCTGTCCAAGAGACCCAGTACTTC
TRBJ1-5,TRBV19,.,.,CASRVMVGLRGQPQHF,TGTGCCAGTAGAGTGATGGTGGGGTTGCGCGGTCAGCCCCAGCATTTT
TRBJ2-7,TRBV9,.,TRBD2,CASSKLAGAYEQYF,TGTGCCAGCAGCAAGCTAGCGGGAGCTTACGAGCAGTACTTC
TRBJ2-7,TRBV5-4,.,TRBD1,CASSLVGTALSYEQYF,TGTGCCAGCAGCTTGGTTGGGACAGCGTTATCCTACGAGCAGTACTTC
TRBJ1-2,TRBV2,once,.,CASSDRPGGLGYGYTF,TGTGCCAGCAGTGACCGGCCGGGGGGCCTCGGCTATGGCTACACCTTC
TRBJ1-2,TRBV6-6,.,.,CASSTTESRYGYTF,TGTGCCAGCAGTACGACAGAAAGTCGCTATGGCTACACCTTC
TRBJ1-1,TRBV9,.,.,CASQGIDTEAFF,TGTGCCTCCCAGGGGATTGACACTGAAGCTTTCTTT
TRBJ2-5,TRBV5-6,.,.,CASSLPGQQETQYF,TGTGCCAGCAGCTTACCAGGGCAGCAAGAGACCCAGTACTTC
TRBJ2-7,TRBV5-5,few,.,CASSLVPDYEQYF,TGTGCCAGCAGCTTGGTCCCGGACTACGAGCAGTACTTC
TRBJ2-5,TRBV27,.,.,CASSSRRGGEETQYF,TGTGCCAGCAGTTCCCGCCGAGGGGGAGAAGAGACCCAGTACTTC
TRBJ1-5,TRBV6-4,few,.,CASSPSTGQPQHF,TGTGCCAGCAGCCCCTCTACTGGACAGCCCCAGCATTTT
TRBJ2-7,TRBV2,.,TRBD1,CASSEVMGQRAIRTSYEQYF,TGTGCCAGCAGTGAAGTTATGGGACAGCGAGCAATCCGTACTTCCTACGAGCAGTACTTC
TRBJ2-1,TRBV19,.,TRBD2,CASSIRTSENNEQFF,TGTGCCAGTAGTATCCGGACTAGCGAAAACAATGAGCAGTTCTTC
TRBJ2-1,TRBV7-4,.,.,CASTYVNEQFF,TGTGCCAGCACTTATGTCAATGAGCAGTTCTTC
TRBJ1-1,TRBV18,once,.,CASSPAQGNTEAFF,TGTGCCAGCTCTCCCGCCCAGGGGAACACTGAAGCTTTCTTT
TRBJ1-2,TRBV5-6,.,TRBD1,CASSFRDRGFGYTF,TGTGCCAGCAGCTTCCGGGACAGGGGGTTTGGCTACACCTTC
TRBJ2-3,TRBV5-1,.,TRBD1,CASSLGGQGHTDTQYF,TGCGCCAGCAGCTTGGGAGGACAGGGACACACAGATACGCAGTATTTT